Below, one TCR beta chain is given with its context. This clone was recorded once. It has no known antigen specificity. No clone much larger than this one lies a single base away; base qualities are absent. CDR1 and CDR2, per the germline V gene (reference sequence), are MNHEY and SMNVEV. The trim is 4 bases for V and 5 bases for J, with a gap of 14 bases between the germline ends. The CDR3 covers 14 residues, taking in both the cysteine and the phenylalanine. Only the CDR3 region is kept as DNA, spanning 42 bases read in frame from base 1. These data come from a study of blood T cell repertoires in COVID-19 (dated by TCRdb to about 2020). For context, the study as a whole: Samples from collaborators originated in the United States, Italy and Spain and spanned both the acute and convalescent phases of COVID-19. The prospective study material was composed of cDNA or gDNA derived from T cells, B-cell-depleted T cells, or PBMCs. The dataset comprised deeply sampled blood TCRbeta repertoires from subjects exposed to, actively infected with, or recovered from COVID-19. The repertoires were made available in a free public database intended to serve as a resource for research on the immune response to SARS-CoV-2. The samples were drawn from two sources: the first 160 participants of the ongoing ImmuneRACE study, and 950 to 1,500 subjects contributed by 6 global collaborators. Sample metadata almost always included a de-identified subject ID, COVID-19 status, age in years and sex. Where available, HLA class I and class II types were taken from metadata supplied by the sample provider and were not determined by assay-based typing.

TCRbeta CDR3 regions were amplified from genomic DNA using the immunoSEQ Assay, a bias-controlled multiplex PCR. The original pipeline was this. The number of nucleated cells in each sample was estimated by amplification of reference gene primers within the assay. Sequence reads were collapsed and filtered to measure the absolute abundance of every unique TCRbeta CDR3 rearrangement. For each sample, productive Simpson clonality was calculated as the square root of Simpson's diversity index over productive rearrangements. The immuneACCESS repertoire file appears here via TCRdb, limited to in-frame rearrangements. These files lack a portion of the clones; in checked studies, under half of the deficit traces to unresolved V genes, and the cause of the others is not known. D and trimming come from the DNA, and the V and J calls and clone size come from that table. This sample is represented by tens of thousands of clones; 85% to 90% of them were singletons. Jointly, the top ten make up more than 20% of the sample.

Summary of the overall study and its limitations: Clinical and demographic metadata were provided uncurated, with the amount varying by source and participant.

Whole blood was collected in K2EDTA tubes by collaborating institutions according to the institutions' own protocols. For TCRbeta analysis, collaborators shipped samples as frozen whole blood, isolated PBMCs, or DNA extracted from either of those sample types. Sequencing was performed on peripheral blood. Recombination joined TRBV27 with TRBJ2-5, with a tentative D gene TRBD2 over 6 matching bases. This TCR was recovered from a human donor in a cohort sampled during active COVID-19. In nucleotide form, the sequence is TGTGCCAGCAGTTCCCTAGGAGGGAGGGAGACCCAGTACTTC. Its protein product is CASSSLGGRETQYF.